This entry features one T cell receptor beta chain sequence. Method: immunoSEQ multiplex PCR; TCRdb's copy keeps in-frame clones and lacks some. Of 430,000 or so clones in the sample, roughly 90% are singletons; the top ten hold less than 2%. This specimen belongs to a study of blood T cell repertoires in COVID-19. Study information: Specimens from acute and convalescent COVID-19 originated in the United States, Italy and Spain. PBMCs, B-cell-depleted T cells, or T cells were the source of the cDNA or gDNA that made up the material.

The germline gives CDR1 SGHVS, CDR2 FQNEAQ. The CDR3 extends over 16 amino acids. V was cut by 1 base and J by 4 bases, with 16 bases left in between. This study enrolled people aged about 18 to 100 from under 25 US geographic areas. Donors of Cohort 3 who recovered were those that had two negative PCRs, clearance, or symptom resolution. Sequencing was done on a sample of PBMCs or T cells enriched from blood (not recorded which). This TCR came from a woman aged 40-49 years who had recovered from COVID-19. The chain has TRBV7-8 and TRBJ1-2, with D tentatively TRBD1 (5 bases). The CDR3 DNA follows: TGTGCCAGCAGCTTAGGCAGGGAATCCTACCTCTATGGCTACACCTTC. It encodes CASSLGRESYLYGYTF.